This T cell receptor beta chain emerged from a study of blood T cell repertoires in COVID-19. As for the study in general: The analysed material was cDNA or gDNA that came from T cells, B-cell-depleted T cells, or PBMCs.

Only in-frame clones appear in the TCRdb table, and some are missing; sequencing was by immunoSEQ multiplex PCR. The sample lists over 85,000 clones; over 85% were seen once. This clone was picked up one time. CDR3 size: 16 residues. Per the germline V gene, CDR1 is KGHSH and CDR2 is LQKENI. Trimming took 4 bases from V and 10 from J, leaving 20 bases between them. The chain links TRBV18 to TRBJ1-6; D not certain. The receptor comes from a woman between 50 and 59 years old with COVID-19, enrolled during active disease. Sequences were obtained from peripheral blood. The CDR3 is CASSLRPGMGRSPLHF. The CDR3, as DNA: TGTGCCAGCTCACTCCGCCCGGGGATGGGAAGGTCACCCCTCCACTTT.